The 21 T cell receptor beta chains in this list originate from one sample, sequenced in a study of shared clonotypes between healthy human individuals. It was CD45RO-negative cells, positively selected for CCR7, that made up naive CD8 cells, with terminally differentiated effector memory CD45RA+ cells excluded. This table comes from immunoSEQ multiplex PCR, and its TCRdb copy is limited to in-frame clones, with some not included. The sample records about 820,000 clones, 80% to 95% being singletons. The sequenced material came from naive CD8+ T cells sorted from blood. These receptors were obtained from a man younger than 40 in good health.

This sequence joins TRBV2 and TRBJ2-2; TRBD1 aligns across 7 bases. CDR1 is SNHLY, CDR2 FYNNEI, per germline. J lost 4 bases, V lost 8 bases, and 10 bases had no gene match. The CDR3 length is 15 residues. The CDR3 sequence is CASWGLTGRTGELFF. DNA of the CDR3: TGTGCCAGCTGGGGATTGACAGGGCGCACCGGGGAGCTGTTTTTT.

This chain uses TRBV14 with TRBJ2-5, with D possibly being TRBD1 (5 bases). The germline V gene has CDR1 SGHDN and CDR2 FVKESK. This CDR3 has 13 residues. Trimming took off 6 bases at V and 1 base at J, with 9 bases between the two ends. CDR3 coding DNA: TGTGCCAGCAGACACAGGCCCCAAGAGACCCAGTACTTC. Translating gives CASRHRPQETQYF.

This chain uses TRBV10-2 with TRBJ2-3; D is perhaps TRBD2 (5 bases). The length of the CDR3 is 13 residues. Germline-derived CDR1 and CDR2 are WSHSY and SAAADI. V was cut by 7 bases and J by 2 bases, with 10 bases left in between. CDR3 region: CASKASYTDTQYF. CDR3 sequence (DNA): TGCGCCAGCAAGGCTAGCTACACAGATACGCAGTATTTT.

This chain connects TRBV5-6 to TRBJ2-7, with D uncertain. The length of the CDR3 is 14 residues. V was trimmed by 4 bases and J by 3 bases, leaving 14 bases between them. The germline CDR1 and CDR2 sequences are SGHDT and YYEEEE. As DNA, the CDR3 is TGTGCCAGCAGCGCCACATTGGGGTTCTACGAGCAGTACTTC. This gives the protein CASSATLGFYEQYF.

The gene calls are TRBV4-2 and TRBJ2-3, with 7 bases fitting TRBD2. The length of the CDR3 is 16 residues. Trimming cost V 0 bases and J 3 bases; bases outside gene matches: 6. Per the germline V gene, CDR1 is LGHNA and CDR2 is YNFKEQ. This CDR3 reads CASSQEGNSGTDTQYF. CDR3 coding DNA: TGTGCCAGCAGCCAAGAAGGGAATAGCGGGACAGATACGCAGTATTTT.

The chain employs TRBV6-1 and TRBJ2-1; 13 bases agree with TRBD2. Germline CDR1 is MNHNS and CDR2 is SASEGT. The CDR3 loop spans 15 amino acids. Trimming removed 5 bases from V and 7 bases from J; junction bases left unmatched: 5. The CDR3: CASSSLAGGLNEQFF. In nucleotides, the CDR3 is TGTGCCAGCAGTTCACTAGCGGGAGGGCTAAATGAGCAGTTCTTC.

The CDR3 sequence is CSVLSPSSYEQYF. The DNA for the CDR3 is TGCAGCGTCCTTAGTCCGTCGTCCTACGAGCAGTACTTC. V gene TRBV29-1 combines with J gene TRBJ2-7; D gene unclear. This CDR3 comprises 13 residues. Germline CDR1 is SQVTM and CDR2 is ANQGSEA. V was pared by 6 bases and J by 1 base, with 13 bases between.

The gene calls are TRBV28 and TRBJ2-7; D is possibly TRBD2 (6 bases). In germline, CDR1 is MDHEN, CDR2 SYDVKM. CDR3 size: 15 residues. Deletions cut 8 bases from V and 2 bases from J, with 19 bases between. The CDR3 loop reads CASQNRQREAYEQYF. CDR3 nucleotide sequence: TGTGCCAGCCAGAACCGGCAGAGGGAGGCCTACGAGCAGTACTTC. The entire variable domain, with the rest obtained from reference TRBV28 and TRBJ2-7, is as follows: DVKVTQSSRYLVKRTGEKVFLECVQDMDHENMFWYRQDPGLGLRLIYFSYDVKMKEKGDIPEGYSVSREKKERFSLILESASTNQTSMYLCASQNRQREAYEQYFGPGTRLTVT.

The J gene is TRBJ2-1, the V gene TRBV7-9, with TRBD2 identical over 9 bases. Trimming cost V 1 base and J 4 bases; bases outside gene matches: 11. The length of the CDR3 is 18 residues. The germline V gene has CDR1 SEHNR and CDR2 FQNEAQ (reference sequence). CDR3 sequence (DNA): TGTGCCAGCAGCTTAGAAACTCCTAGCGGGACCACTTACAATGAGCAGTTCTTC. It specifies CASSLETPSGTTYNEQFF.

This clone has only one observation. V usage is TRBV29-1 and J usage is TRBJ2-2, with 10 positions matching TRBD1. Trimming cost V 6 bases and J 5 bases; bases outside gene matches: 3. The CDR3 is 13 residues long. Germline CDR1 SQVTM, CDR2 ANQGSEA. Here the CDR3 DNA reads TGCAGCGTGGGACAGGGGCTAACCGGGGAGCTGTTTTTT. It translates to CSVGQGLTGELFF.

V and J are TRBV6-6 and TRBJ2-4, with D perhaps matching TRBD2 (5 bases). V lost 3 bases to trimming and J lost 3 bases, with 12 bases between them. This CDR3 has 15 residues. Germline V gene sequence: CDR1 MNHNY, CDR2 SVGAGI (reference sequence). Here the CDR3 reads CASSYRGGGKNIQYF. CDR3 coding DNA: TGTGCCAGCAGTTATCGAGGAGGCGGCAAAAACATTCAGTACTTC.

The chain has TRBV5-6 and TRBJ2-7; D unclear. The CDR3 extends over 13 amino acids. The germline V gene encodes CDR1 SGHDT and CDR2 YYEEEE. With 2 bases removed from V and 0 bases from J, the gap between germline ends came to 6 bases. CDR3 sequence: CASSFVGSYEQYF. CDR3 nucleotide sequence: TGTGCCAGCAGCTTTGTGGGCTCCTACGAGCAGTACTTC.

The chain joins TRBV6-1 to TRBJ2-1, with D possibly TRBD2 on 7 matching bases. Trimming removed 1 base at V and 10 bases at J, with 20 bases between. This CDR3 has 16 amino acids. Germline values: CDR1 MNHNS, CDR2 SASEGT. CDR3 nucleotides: TGTGCCAGCAGTGAAGGTCGAGGGGGAGGGCCGGGGGAGCAGTTCTTC. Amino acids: CASSEGRGGGPGEQFF.

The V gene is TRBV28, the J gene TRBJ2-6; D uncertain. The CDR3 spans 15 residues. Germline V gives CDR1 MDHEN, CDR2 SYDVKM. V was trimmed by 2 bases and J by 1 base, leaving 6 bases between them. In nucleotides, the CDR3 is TGTGCCAGCAGTTTAGCGGAGTCTGGGGCCAACGTCCTGACTTTC. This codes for CASSLAESGANVLTF.

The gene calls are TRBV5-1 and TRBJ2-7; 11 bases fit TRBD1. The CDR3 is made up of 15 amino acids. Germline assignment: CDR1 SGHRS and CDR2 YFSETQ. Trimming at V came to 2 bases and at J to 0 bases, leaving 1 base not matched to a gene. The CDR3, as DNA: TGCGCCAGCAGCTTTGGGACAGGGGGCTCCTACGAGCAGTACTTC. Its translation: CASSFGTGGSYEQYF.

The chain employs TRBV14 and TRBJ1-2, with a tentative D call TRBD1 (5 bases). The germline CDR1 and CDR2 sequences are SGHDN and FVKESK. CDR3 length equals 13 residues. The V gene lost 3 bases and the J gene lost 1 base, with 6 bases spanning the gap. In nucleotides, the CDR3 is TGTGCCAGCAGCCAGGGGGGTAACTATGGCTACACCTTC. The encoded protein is CASSQGGNYGYTF.

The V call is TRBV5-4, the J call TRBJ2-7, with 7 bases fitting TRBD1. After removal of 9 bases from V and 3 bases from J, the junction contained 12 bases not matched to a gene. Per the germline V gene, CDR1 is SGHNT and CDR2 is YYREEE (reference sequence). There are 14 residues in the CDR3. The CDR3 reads CATRSEQGIYEQYF. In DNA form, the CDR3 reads TGTGCCACACGATCGGAACAGGGGATCTACGAGCAGTACTTC.

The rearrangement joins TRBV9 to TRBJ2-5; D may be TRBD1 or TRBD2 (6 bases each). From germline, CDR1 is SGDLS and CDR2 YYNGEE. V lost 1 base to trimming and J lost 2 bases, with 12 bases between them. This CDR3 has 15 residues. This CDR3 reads CASSVRGAPQETQYF. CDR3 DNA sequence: TGTGCCAGCAGCGTAAGGGGGGCACCTCAAGAGACCCAGTACTTC.

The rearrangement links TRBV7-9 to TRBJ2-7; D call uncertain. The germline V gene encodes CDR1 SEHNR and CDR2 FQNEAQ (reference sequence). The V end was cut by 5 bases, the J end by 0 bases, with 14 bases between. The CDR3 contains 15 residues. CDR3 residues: CASSPYPSDSYEQYF. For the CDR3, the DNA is TGTGCCAGCAGCCCCTACCCGAGCGACTCCTACGAGCAGTACTTC.

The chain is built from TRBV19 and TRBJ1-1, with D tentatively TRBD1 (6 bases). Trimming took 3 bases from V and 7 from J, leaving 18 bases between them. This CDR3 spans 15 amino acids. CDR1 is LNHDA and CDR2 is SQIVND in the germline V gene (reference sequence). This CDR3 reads CASSMQQGVRNEAFF. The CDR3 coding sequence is TGTGCCAGTAGTATGCAACAGGGCGTACGGAATGAAGCTTTCTTT.

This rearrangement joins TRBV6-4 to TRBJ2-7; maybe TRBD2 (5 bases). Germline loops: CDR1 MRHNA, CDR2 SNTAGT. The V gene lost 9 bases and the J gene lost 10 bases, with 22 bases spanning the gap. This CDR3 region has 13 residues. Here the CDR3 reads CASSPWENREQYF. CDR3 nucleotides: TGTGCCAGTAGCCCTTGGGAAAACCGGGAACAGTACTTC.